This T cell receptor beta chain emerged from a study of T cells in Graves' hyperthyroidism and ophthalmopathy. The study's findings and limits: In the blood, most expanded thyroid clonotypes above 0.001 appeared as well.

This CDR3 has 14 residues. V shed 2 bases and J shed 6 bases, with 10 bases lying between them. In germline, CDR1 is ENHRY, CDR2 SYGVKD. On this clonotype itself: Its antigen remains unknown.

Using RNA transcripts as the source, TCR beta CDR3 regions were amplified. The HTBI primer set drove a first-round RT-PCR of the TCR CDR3. TCRdb reanalysed the multiplex PCR reads using MiXCR and keeps one entry per CDR3 protein. Among roughly 380,000 distinct CDR3 sequences listed, about 14% were seen once. The receptor was isolated from a woman aged 55-75 years with Graves' hyperthyroidism. Sequenced: blood. This chain links TRBV10-3 with TRBJ2-2; a possible D gene is TRBD1 (5 bases). CDR3 DNA: TGTGCCATCAGTGAGAACAGGAAGGCCGGGGAGCTGTTTTTT. Protein product: CAISENRKAGELFF.